The 23 T cell receptor beta chains reported below all come from one sample, sequenced in a study of prognosis after radiotherapy for stage I lung cancer. Genomic DNA provided the template from which TCR beta CDR3 was amplified by two-round multiplex PCR. Gene-specific primers for each TRBV and TRBJ gene drove first-round PCR. Via MiXCR, TCRdb re-called the multiplex PCR reads, giving one row per CDR3 protein. The repertoire consists of 30,000 or so distinct CDR3 sequences, with around a third occurring once and the leading ten covering 12%. Sequencing used PBMCs, obtained before or after stereotactic body radiation therapy (not recorded which). All receptors derive from a donor aged 50 or older with non-small cell lung cancer.

In its sample, this clonotype was seen many times. The chain carries TRBV2 and TRBJ2-2; either TRBD1 or TRBD2 may fit D (5 bases each). The CDR3 consists of 17 residues. Trimming took 6 bases from V and 3 from J, leaving 20 bases between them. Germline V gene sequence: CDR1 SNHLY, CDR2 FYNNEI. CDR3 in amino acids: CASRPTGGGRDTGELFF. CDR3 coding DNA: TGTGCCAGCAGACCTACTGGTGGGGGAAGGGACACCGGGGAGCTGTTTTTT.

This clonotype was picked up many times. The rearrangement uses TRBV3-1 and TRBJ1-2; D uncertain. Germline assignment: CDR1 LGHDT and CDR2 YNNKEL (reference sequence). Deletions cut 1 base from V and 3 bases from J, with 3 bases between. There are 12 residues in the CDR3. In DNA, the CDR3 is TGTGCCAGCAGCCAAGCCGACTATGGCTACACCTTC. Its protein product is CASSQADYGYTF.

About this clonotype: A much larger clone differs from this one at a single base, so this may be a read error. This chain connects TRBV19 to TRBJ2-1; possible D gene TRBD1, 5 bases. The CDR3 spans 16 residues. CDR1 is LNHDA and CDR2 is SQIVND in the germline V gene (reference sequence). The CDR3 spells CVSSIRGGEAYNEQFF. CDR3 in DNA: TGTGTCAGTAGTATAAGGGGCGGTGAAGCCTACAATGAGCAGTTCTTC. Full variable domain (rest looked up from reference TRBV19 and TRBJ2-1): DGGITQSPKYLFRKEGQNVTLSCEQNLNHDAMYWYRQDPGQGLRLIYYSQIVNDFQKGDIAEGYSVSREKKESFPLTVTSAQKNPTAFYLCVSSIRGGEAYNEQFFGPGTRLTVL.

In this sample, this clonotype turned up many times. This chain connects TRBV6-5 to TRBJ2-7; tentatively, D is TRBD1 or TRBD2 (5 bases each). V was clipped by 0 bases and J by 6 bases, with 15 bases between them. Germline V gene lookup returns CDR1 MNHEY and CDR2 SVGAGI. The CDR3 consists of 15 residues. Here the CDR3 reads CASSYSRFGASEQYF. CDR3 DNA: TGTGCCAGCAGTTACTCCCGGTTCGGGGCGAGCGAGCAGTACTTC.

This clonotype was observed at least ten times. The chain carries TRBV7-9 and TRBJ2-6; D tentatively fits TRBD1 or TRBD2 (5 bases each). Germline CDR1 reads SEHNR; CDR2 reads FQNEAQ (reference sequence). The V end lost 8 bases, the J end lost 10 bases, and 12 bases lay between the germline ends. The CDR3 sequence is 12 residues long. The CDR3 coding sequence is TGTGCCAGCTCGGGGACCTCGAACGTCCTGACTTTC. This translates into CASSGTSNVLTF. The complete variable domain, with remaining parts taken from reference TRBV7-9 and TRBJ2-6, reads DTGVSQNPRHKITKRGQNVTFRCDPISEHNRLYWYRQTLGQGPEFLTYFQNEAQLEKSRLLSDRFSAERPKGSFSTLEIQRTEQGDSAMYLCASSGTSNVLTFGAGSRLTVL.

There are many counts of this clonotype. This chain connects TRBV7-2 to TRBJ2-2, with 9 bases matching TRBD1. The germline V gene encodes CDR1 SGHTA and CDR2 FQGNSA. This CDR3 has 15 residues. Germline trimming cut 5 bases from V and 6 bases from J; bases unmatched to any gene: 7. In DNA, the CDR3 is TGTGCCAGCAGCCCCGGGACAGGGTGGCCCGGGGAGCTGTTTTTT. Translating it yields CASSPGTGWPGELFF.

This clonotype was seen a single time. A much more abundant neighbour one base away suggests this may be a read error. The V call is TRBV9, the J call TRBJ1-4; D gene uncertain. CDR1 and CDR2 from the germline V gene are SGDLS and YYNGEE. This CDR3 has 14 amino acids. The CDR3 sequence is CVSSVASGGEKLFF. The CDR3 coding sequence is TGTGTCAGCAGCGTAGCATCTGGAGGTGAAAAACTGTTTTTT.

This clonotype was seen at least ten times. This chain joins TRBV6-9 and TRBJ2-1; D may be TRBD1 (5 bases). The V gene's germline CDR1 is MNHGY and CDR2 SVAAGI. The CDR3 is 15 residues long. Trimming removed 3 bases from V and 0 bases from J, with 9 bases in between. The CDR3 DNA reads as TGTGCCAGCAGTTACCAGGGTAGCTCCTACAATGAGCAGTTCTTC. This translates into CASSYQGSSYNEQFF.

This clonotype was observed a few times. The limits of the CDR3 on the DNA are not certain, so only TCRdb's listed CDR3 is given. The chain links TRBV5-1 to TRBJ2-1; the table's D call of TRBD1 was not tested on the DNA. Germline CDR1 is SGHRS and CDR2 is YFSETQ. The CDR3 has 15 residues if both end residues are counted. CDR3 sequence: CARTSGQGSYNEQFF.

In its sample, this clonotype was seen a few times. The DNA for the CDR3 is TGTGCCAGCAGCCAAGCCGGGACAGGGATGATCGGGGAGCTGTTTTTT. Residues: CASSQAGTGMIGELFF. This chain connects TRBV3-1 to TRBJ2-2, with 9 positions matching TRBD1. The germline gives CDR1 LGHDT, CDR2 YNNKEL (reference sequence). The CDR3 extends over 16 amino acids. J gave up 7 bases and V 1 base, and 7 bases lay outside the gene matches.

By proportion, this clonotype is medium-sized (0.01 to 0.1%). The CDR3 loop is CASTVNAVSGNTIYF. The CDR3 DNA is TGTGCCAGCACCGTAAACGCCGTCTCTGGAAACACCATATATTTT. The chain uses TRBV28 and TRBJ1-3; no definite D call. Trimming removed 7 bases at V and 0 bases at J, with 13 bases between. The V gene's germline CDR1 is MDHEN and CDR2 SYDVKM. The CDR3 spans 15 residues.

This sequence joins TRBV4-3 and TRBJ2-7; D is undetermined. Germline V gene sequence: CDR1 LGHNA, CDR2 YSLEER. V lost 0 bases and J 3 bases, leaving 9 bases between the germline ends. The CDR3 is made up of 14 amino acids. The CDR3 reads CASSQDRLGYEQYF. In nucleotides, the CDR3 is TGCGCCAGCAGCCAAGACAGGCTCGGCTACGAGCAGTACTTC.

There are many counts of this clonotype. J is TRBJ2-1 and V is TRBV29-1; no clear D. The CDR3 is made up of 13 amino acids. The ends were cut back, 5 bases at V and 0 bases at J, with 8 bases in the middle. From germline, CDR1 is SQVTM and CDR2 ANQGSEA. CDR3 sequence (DNA): TGCAGCGTTTACTCGCCCTCCTACAATGAGCAGTTCTTC. It yields the protein CSVYSPSYNEQFF.

This clonotype rates as medium-sized. This rearrangement joins TRBV28 to TRBJ1-5; the D is unclear. Trimming took 5 bases from V and 4 from J, leaving 9 bases between them. Looked up from germline, CDR1 is MDHEN and CDR2 is SYDVKM. This CDR3 has 13 amino acids. The CDR3: CASSTDGNQPQHF. The DNA for the CDR3 is TGTGCCAGCAGTACAGATGGAAATCAGCCCCAGCATTTT.

This clonotype was observed many times. The chain employs TRBV9 and TRBJ2-5; 7 nucleotides agree with TRBD1. CDR1 is SGDLS and CDR2 is YYNGEE in the germline V gene. This CDR3 region has 14 residues. V lost 3 bases and J lost 4; bases outside the gene matches: 6. The DNA of the CDR3 is TGTGCCAGCAGCGCCGGGACAGCTGCAGAGACCCAGTACTTC. As protein: CASSAGTAAETQYF.

This clonotype occurred many times. The chain recombines TRBV2 with TRBJ2-3; 9 nucleotides align to TRBD2. V trimming: 8 bases; J trimming: 2 bases; junction bases outside the gene matches: 8. The CDR3 is 15 amino acids. CDR1 SNHLY and CDR2 FYNNEI come from the germline V gene. CDR3 in amino acids: CASLDAGGPTDTQYF. The CDR3 DNA follows: TGTGCCAGCTTAGATGCGGGGGGGCCCACAGATACGCAGTATTTT.

A word on this clonotype: An end of the junction differs from the germline gene, which may be a read error. J is TRBJ2-1 and V is TRBV19; 8 nucleotides line up with TRBD1. Per germline, CDR1 LNHDA and CDR2 SQIVND (reference sequence). The CDR3 is 17 amino acids. CDR3 sequence reads: CASSPGAFGTGYSEQFF. The CDR3, as DNA: TGTGCCAGTAGTCCGGGCGCCTTCGGGACAGGCTACAGTGAGCAGTTCTTC.

The table lists this clonotype with many counts. The chain employs TRBV25-1 and TRBJ1-4; D is undetermined. Trimming left V 1 base short and J 8 bases short, with 2 bases between. CDR1 MGHDK and CDR2 SYGVNS come from the germline V gene. CDR3 size: 11 residues. CDR3: CASSESEKLFF. In DNA form, the CDR3 reads TGTGCCAGCAGTGAATCCGAAAAACTGTTTTTT. Together with reference TRBV25-1 and TRBJ1-4, the CDR3 gives the full variable domain: EADIYQTPRYLVIGTGKKITLECSQTMGHDKMYWYQQDPGMELHLIHYSYGVNSTEKGDLSSESTVSRIRTEHFPLTLESARPSHTSQYLCASSESEKLFFGSGTQLSVL.

The chain combines TRBV20-1 with TRBJ2-3; D unresolved. The V gene's germline CDR1 is DFQATT and CDR2 SNEGSKA (reference sequence). The CDR3 is made up of 8 amino acids. The ends were cut back, 8 bases at V and 7 bases at J, with 4 bases in the middle. CDR3 sequence reads: CSLNTQYF. The DNA for the CDR3 is TGCAGTTTAAATACGCAGTATTTT.

Note on this clonotype: The junction departs from the called germline gene at one end, perhaps through a read error. The chain links TRBV5-4 to TRBJ2-5, with 9 nucleotides matching TRBD1. This CDR3 has 15 residues. The germline CDR1 and CDR2 sequences are SGHNT and YYREEE (reference sequence). CDR3 in amino acids: CASSLGTGTGENQYF. CDR3 DNA: TGTGCCAGCAGCCTTGGGACAGGGACGGGAGAGAACCAGTACTTC.

This clonotype was counted many times. The V gene is TRBV12-3 or TRBV12-4, the J gene TRBJ1-5, with TRBD1 as a possible D gene (6 bases). The CDR3 is 14 residues long. The V and J ends lost 7 bases and 3 bases respectively, with 13 bases between them. The CDR3: CASTIGTLNQPQHF. CDR3 nucleotides: TGTGCCAGCACCATAGGGACACTCAATCAGCCCCAGCATTTT.

Ten or more counts support this clonotype. This rearrangement joins TRBV28 to TRBJ2-3; D may correspond to TRBD1 or TRBD2 (5 bases each). Trimming shortened V by 3 bases and J by 2 bases, and 15 bases separated the two germline ends. The CDR3 runs to 16 residues. CDR1 is MDHEN and CDR2 is SYDVKM in the germline V gene. CDR3 in amino acids: CASSLGRRHDTDTQYF. The CDR3, as DNA: TGTGCCAGCAGTTTGGGGCGGAGGCACGACACAGATACGCAGTATTTT.

The rearrangement uses TRBV20-1 and TRBJ1-2; no reliable D call. The CDR3 extends over 13 amino acids. With 1 base removed from V and 2 bases from J, the gap between germline ends came to 8 bases. CDR1 and CDR2 (germline): DFQATT, SNEGSKA (reference sequence). The CDR3: CSARVPLNYGYTF. CDR3 nucleotides: TGCAGTGCTAGAGTTCCACTCAACTATGGCTACACCTTC.